This T cell receptor beta chain was identified during a study of blood T cells in healthy people across ages (dated by TCRdb to about 2015). Background on the whole study: Template switching captured roughly one uniquely barcoded TCR beta cDNA molecule per two T cells in model experiments. For two donors (one aged 18 to 30 and one aged 80 or older), the study analyzed two additional independent replicas of 1 million unique cDNA reads from the same blood draw. To avoid experimental bias, donors of different ages were randomly spread across the sequencing lanes. Donors were grouped into four age groups: young (average 16 years), middle-aged (under 40), aged (around 60) and long-lived (approximately 82). To track age-related changes in TCR beta repertoire diversity, the study relied on deep sequencing normalized with unique cDNA molecular identifiers. What the study reported, not specific to this receptor: Observed TCR beta diversity correlated strongly with the percentage of naive T cells measured by flow cytometry. Bulk unsorted PBMC profiling prevented conclusive comparison of naive and antigen-experienced compartments. Estimates of total diversity based on one million sequenced T cells were regarded as lower bounds and as underestimates. Observed TCR beta diversity per million T cells fell roughly linearly with age, and a significant reduction was already apparent by age around 40. Donor CMV infection status was unknown, potentially confounding age-related changes in expanded clonotypes. Compared with the aged group, the long-lived group had more naive CD4+ T cells, fewer expanded clones and increased TCR diversity, a pattern suggesting age selection.

This clonotype has a handful of counts. Its antigen remains unidentified. No quality values exist for individual bases; no much larger clone is one base distant. The germline V gene (reference sequence) specifies LGHDT as CDR1 and YNNKEL as CDR2. After removal of 2 bases from V and 1 base from J, the junction retains 5 bases not matched to a gene. The CDR3 has 16 amino acids, counting the end cysteine and phenylalanine. Just the 48-base CDR3 DNA is kept, in frame starting at base 1. The donors were around 39 Caucasian individuals from Russia, aged roughly 6 to 100 years, who were systemically healthy. Each donor gave around 9.9 milliliters of peripheral blood, collected into EDTA-treated Vacutainer tubes. Ficoll-Paque density-gradient centrifugation was used to isolate PBMCs, with at least 6.5 million per sample. Trizol reagent was used to extract total RNA from the PBMCs, yielding at least 6 micrograms per sample. For every donor, flow cytometry on a PBMC aliquot measured the percentage of naive CD45RAhigh/CD27high T cells.

The receptor library was made with 5' RACE. Sequencing took place on an Illumina HiSeq 2500. A second PCR of 7 to 11 cycles was performed with a sample-barcoded 5' primer and a J-beta primer mix. Each TCR beta cDNA molecule received a unique molecular identifier from a template-switch 5' adaptor carrying 12 random nucleotides. Each sample yielded at least 3 million CDR3-containing paired-end reads. First-strand cDNA was synthesized from all RNA with the Mint cDNA synthesis kit, primed by a TRBC-specific oligonucleotide. All cDNA was treated with uracil-DNA glycosylase and then went through a first 18-cycle PCR with the universal primers M1SS and BC2_uni_R. The paper's processing steps were these. For normalization, 1 million high-quality reads were randomly selected from each sample, with every read carrying a distinct molecular identifier. Instead of being binned into consensus sequences, reads that shared molecular identifiers were thrown out. CDR3 identification, clonotype clustering and error correction used MiTCR with a Q25 quality threshold and the strictest error-elimination algorithm. Lower-bound total TCR beta diversity was estimated with a nonparametric unseen species model using Euler transformation. Clones were called with MiXCR by TCRdb after fastp trimmed the public reads at Q25, and only in-frame beta chains were retained. Every entry covers one CDR3 protein and lists the most common genes and DNA from its rows. TCRdb, rather than the study authors, made the V and J calls. The sample includes roughly 1.6 million distinct CDR3 sequences, with roughly 30% observed a single time. The top ten clones comprise 11% of the sample.

Sequencing used blood. Rearrangement joined TRBV3-1 to TRBJ2-7, with 10 middle bases fitting TRBD1. The sequence was obtained from a woman in her twenties or thirties in good health. The CDR3 has the sequence CASSQPGQGLSYEQYF. The DNA is TGTGCCAGCAGCCAACCGGGACAGGGGCTTTCCTACGAGCAGTACTTC.